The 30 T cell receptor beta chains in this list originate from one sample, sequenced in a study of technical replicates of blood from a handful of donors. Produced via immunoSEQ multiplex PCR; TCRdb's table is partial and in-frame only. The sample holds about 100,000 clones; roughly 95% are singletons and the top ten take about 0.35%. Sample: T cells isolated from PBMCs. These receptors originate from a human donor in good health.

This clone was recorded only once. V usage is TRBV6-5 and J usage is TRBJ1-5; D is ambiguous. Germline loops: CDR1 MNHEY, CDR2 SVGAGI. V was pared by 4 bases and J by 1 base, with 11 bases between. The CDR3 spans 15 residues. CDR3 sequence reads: CASSLRRESNQPQHF. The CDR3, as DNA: TGTGCCAGCAGTTTGCGGAGGGAGAGCAATCAGCCCCAGCATTTT.

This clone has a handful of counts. Here the CDR3 reads CASSIRGNTEAFF. CDR3 bases: TGTGCCAGTAGTATCCGGGGAAACACTGAAGCTTTCTTT. The rearrangement joins TRBV19 to TRBJ1-1; no reliable D call. This CDR3 region has 13 residues. Trimming cost V 3 bases and J 2 bases, with 7 bases left between them. Germline V gives CDR1 LNHDA, CDR2 SQIVND (reference sequence).

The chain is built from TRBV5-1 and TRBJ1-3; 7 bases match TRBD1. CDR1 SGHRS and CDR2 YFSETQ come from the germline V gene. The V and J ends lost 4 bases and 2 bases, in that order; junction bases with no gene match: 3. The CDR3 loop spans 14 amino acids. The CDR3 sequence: CASSPGQTGNTIYF. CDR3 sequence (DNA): TGCGCCAGCAGCCCGGGACAGACTGGAAACACCATATATTTT. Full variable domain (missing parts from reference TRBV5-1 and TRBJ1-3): KAGVTQTPRYLIKTRGQQVTLSCSPISGHRSVSWYQQTPGQGLQFLFEYFSETQRNKGNFPGRFSGRQFSNSRSEMNVSTLELGDSALYLCASSPGQTGNTIYFGEGSWLTVV.

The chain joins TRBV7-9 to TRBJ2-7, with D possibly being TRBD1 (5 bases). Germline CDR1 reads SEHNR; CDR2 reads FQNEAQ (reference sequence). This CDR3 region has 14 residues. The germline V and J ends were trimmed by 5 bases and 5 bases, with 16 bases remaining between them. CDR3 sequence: CASSQSGPRDEQYF. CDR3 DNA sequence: TGTGCCAGCAGCCAATCAGGGCCTCGGGACGAGCAGTACTTC.

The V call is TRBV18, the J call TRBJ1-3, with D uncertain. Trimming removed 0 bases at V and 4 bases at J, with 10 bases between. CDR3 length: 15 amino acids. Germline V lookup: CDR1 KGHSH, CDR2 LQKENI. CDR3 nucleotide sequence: TGTGCCAGCTCACCACCCGTAACTCAAGGAAACACCATATATTTT. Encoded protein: CASSPPVTQGNTIYF.

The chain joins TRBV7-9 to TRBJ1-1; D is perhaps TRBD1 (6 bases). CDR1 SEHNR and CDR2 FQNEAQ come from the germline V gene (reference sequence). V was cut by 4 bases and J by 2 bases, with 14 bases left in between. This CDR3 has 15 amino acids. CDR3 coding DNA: TGTGCCAGCAGCTCGGACAGATTCTCTAACACTGAAGCTTTCTTT. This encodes CASSSDRFSNTEAFF. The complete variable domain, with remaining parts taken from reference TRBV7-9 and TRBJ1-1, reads DTGVSQNPRHKITKRGQNVTFRCDPISEHNRLYWYRQTLGQGPEFLTYFQNEAQLEKSRLLSDRFSAERPKGSFSTLEIQRTEQGDSAMYLCASSSDRFSNTEAFFGQGTRLTVV.

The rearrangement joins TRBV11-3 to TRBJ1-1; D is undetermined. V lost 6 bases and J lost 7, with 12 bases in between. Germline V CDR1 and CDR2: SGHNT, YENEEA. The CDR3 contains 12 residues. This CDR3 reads CASRVVPGEAFF. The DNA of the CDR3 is TGTGCCAGCAGAGTAGTCCCAGGTGAAGCTTTCTTT.

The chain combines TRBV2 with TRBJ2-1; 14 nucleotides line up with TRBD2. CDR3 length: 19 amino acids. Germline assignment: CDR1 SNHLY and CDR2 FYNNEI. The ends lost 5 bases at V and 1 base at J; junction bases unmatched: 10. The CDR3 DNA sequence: TGTGCCAGCAGTCCCAAATCGGGGACTAGCGGGAGTTCCTACAATGAGCAGTTCTTC. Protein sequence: CASSPKSGTSGSSYNEQFF. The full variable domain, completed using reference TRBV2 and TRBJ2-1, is EPEVTQTPSHQVTQMGQEVILRCVPISNHLYFYWYRQILGQKVEFLVSFYNNEISEKSEIFDDQFSVERPDGSNFTLKIRSTKLEDSAMYFCASSPKSGTSGSSYNEQFFGPGTRLTVL.

The CDR3 here is CASSAQGSWGTDTQYF. In DNA, the CDR3 is TGTGCCAGCAGCGCTCAGGGCTCGTGGGGCACAGATACGCAGTATTTT. The chain recombines TRBV9 with TRBJ2-3; D might be TRBD1 (5 bases). The CDR3 is 16 residues long. CDR1 and CDR2 from the germline V gene are SGDLS and YYNGEE. Trimming pared 3 bases from V and 1 base from J, leaving 15 bases between.

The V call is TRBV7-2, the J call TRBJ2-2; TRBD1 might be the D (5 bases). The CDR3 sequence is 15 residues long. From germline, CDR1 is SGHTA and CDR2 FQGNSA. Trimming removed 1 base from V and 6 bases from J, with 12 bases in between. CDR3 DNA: TGTGCCAGCAGCTTAGAGGGCAGGGCTGCCGGGGAGCTGTTTTTT. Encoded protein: CASSLEGRAAGELFF.

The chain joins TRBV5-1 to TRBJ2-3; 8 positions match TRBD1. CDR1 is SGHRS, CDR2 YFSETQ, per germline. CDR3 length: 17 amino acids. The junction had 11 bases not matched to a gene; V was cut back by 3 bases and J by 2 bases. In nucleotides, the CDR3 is TGCGCCAGCAGCTCCCCCCGGGACAGGAGGCTCACAGATACGCAGTATTTT. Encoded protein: CASSSPRDRRLTDTQYF.

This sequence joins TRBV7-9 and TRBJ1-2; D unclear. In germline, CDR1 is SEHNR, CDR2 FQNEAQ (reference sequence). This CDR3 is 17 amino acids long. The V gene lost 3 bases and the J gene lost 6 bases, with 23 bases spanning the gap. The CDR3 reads CASSLAPAGEDKNGYTF. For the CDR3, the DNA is TGTGCCAGCAGCTTGGCCCCGGCCGGGGAGGATAAGAATGGCTACACCTTC.

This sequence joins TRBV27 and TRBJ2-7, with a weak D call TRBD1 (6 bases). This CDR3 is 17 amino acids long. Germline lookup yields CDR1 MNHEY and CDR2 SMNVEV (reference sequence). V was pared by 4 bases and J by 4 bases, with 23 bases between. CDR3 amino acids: CASSSSPGNRDPYEQYF. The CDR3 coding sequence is TGTGCCAGCAGTTCCAGCCCAGGAAACAGGGATCCATACGAGCAGTACTTC.

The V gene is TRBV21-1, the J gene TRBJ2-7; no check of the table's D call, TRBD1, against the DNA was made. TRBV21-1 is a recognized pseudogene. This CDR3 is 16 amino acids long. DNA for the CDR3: TGTGCCAGCATCGAAGACAGGGTGTTGGGAATTCGCGAGCAGTACTTC. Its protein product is CASIEDRVLGIREQYF.

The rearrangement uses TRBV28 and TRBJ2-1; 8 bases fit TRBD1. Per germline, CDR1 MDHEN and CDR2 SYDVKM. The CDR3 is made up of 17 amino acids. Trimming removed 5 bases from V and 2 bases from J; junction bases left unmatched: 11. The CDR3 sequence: CASSTRTGSVPYNEQFF. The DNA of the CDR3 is TGTGCCAGCAGTACTCGGACAGGGTCTGTACCCTACAATGAGCAGTTCTTC.

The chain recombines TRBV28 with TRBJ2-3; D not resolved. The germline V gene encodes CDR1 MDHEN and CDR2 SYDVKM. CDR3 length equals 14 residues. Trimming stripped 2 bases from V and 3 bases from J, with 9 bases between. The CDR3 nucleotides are TGTGCCAGCAGTTTACCCGTTAGTACAGATACGCAGTATTTT. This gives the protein CASSLPVSTDTQYF.

The CDR3 reads CASSLIYTGELFF. CDR3 bases: TGCGCCAGCAGCTTGATCTACACCGGGGAGCTGTTTTTT. V is TRBV5-1 and J is TRBJ2-2; D remains ambiguous. Germline lookup yields CDR1 SGHRS and CDR2 YFSETQ. V gave up 1 base and J gave up 3 bases, with 4 bases separating them. The CDR3 totals 13 residues.

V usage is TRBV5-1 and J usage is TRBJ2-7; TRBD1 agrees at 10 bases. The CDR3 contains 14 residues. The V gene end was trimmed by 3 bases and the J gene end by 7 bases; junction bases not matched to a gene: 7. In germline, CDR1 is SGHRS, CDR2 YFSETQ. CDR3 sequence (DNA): TGCGCCAGCAGCTCCGGACAGGGGGATTGGGAGCAGTACTTC. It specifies CASSSGQGDWEQYF.

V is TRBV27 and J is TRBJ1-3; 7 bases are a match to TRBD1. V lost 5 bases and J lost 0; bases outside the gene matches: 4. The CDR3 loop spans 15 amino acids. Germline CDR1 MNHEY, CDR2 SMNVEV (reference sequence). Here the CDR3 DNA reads TGTGCCAGCAGTATCCACAGGGGCTCTGGAAACACCATATATTTT. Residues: CASSIHRGSGNTIYF.

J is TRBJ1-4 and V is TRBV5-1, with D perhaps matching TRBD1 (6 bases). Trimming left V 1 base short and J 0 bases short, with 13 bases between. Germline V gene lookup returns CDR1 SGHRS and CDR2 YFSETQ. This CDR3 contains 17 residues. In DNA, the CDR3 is TGCGCCAGCAGCTTGAGGACAGTGACCTCAACTAATGAAAAACTGTTTTTT. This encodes CASSLRTVTSTNEKLFF.

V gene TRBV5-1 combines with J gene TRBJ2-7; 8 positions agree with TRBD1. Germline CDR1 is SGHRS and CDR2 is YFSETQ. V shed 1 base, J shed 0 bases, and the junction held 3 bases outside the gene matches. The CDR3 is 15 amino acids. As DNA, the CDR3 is TGCGCCAGCAGCTTGTTAACAGGGGGCTCCTACGAGCAGTACTTC. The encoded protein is CASSLLTGGSYEQYF.

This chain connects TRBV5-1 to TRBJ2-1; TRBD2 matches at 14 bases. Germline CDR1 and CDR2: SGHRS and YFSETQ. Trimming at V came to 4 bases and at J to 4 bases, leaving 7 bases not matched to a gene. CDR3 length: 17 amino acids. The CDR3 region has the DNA TGCGCCAGCAGCCTTCGACTAGCGGGAGGGTTTTACAATGAGCAGTTCTTC. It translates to CASSLRLAGGFYNEQFF.

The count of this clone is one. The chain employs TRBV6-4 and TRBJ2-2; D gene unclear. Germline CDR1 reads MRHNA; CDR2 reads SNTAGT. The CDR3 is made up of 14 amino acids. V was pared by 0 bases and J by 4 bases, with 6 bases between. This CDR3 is CASSDSPSTGELFF. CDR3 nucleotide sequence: TGTGCCAGCAGTGACTCGCCGAGCACCGGGGAGCTGTTTTTT.

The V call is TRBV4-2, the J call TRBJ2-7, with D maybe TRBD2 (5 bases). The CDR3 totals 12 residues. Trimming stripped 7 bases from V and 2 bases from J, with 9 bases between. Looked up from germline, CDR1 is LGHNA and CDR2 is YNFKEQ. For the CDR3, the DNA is TGTGCCAGCACTAGCTCCACCTACGAGCAGTACTTC. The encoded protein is CASTSSTYEQYF.

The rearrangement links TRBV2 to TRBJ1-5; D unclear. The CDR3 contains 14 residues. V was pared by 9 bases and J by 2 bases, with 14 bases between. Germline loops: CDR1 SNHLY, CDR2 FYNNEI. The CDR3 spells CASQGLTGNQPQHF. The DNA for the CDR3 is TGTGCCAGTCAAGGACTAACAGGCAATCAGCCCCAGCATTTT. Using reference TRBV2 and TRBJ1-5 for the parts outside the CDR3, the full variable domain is EPEVTQTPSHQVTQMGQEVILRCVPISNHLYFYWYRQILGQKVEFLVSFYNNEISEKSEIFDDQFSVERPDGSNFTLKIRSTKLEDSAMYFCASQGLTGNQPQHFGDGTRLSIL.

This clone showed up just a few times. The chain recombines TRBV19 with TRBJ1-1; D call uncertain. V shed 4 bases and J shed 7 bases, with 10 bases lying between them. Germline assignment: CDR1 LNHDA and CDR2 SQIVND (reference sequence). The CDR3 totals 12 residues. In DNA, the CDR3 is TGTGCCAGTAGTAGGGAGGGAGGTGAAGCTTTCTTT. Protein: CASSREGGEAFF. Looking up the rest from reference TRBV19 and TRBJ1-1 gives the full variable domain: DGGITQSPKYLFRKEGQNVTLSCEQNLNHDAMYWYRQDPGQGLRLIYYSQIVNDFQKGDIAEGYSVSREKKESFPLTVTSAQKNPTAFYLCASSREGGEAFFGQGTRLTVV.

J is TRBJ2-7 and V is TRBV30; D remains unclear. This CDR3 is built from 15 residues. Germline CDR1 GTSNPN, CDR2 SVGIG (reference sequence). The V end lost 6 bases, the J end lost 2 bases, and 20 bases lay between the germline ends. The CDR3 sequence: CACTKAAVETYEQYF. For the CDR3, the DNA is TGTGCCTGCACAAAGGCGGCAGTGGAAACCTACGAGCAGTACTTC. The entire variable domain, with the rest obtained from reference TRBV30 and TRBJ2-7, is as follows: SQTIHQWPATLVQPVGSPLSLECTVEGTSNPNLYWYRQAAGRGLQLLFYSVGIGQISSEVPQNLSASRPQDRQFILSSKKLLLSDSGFYLCACTKAAVETYEQYFGPGTRLTVT.

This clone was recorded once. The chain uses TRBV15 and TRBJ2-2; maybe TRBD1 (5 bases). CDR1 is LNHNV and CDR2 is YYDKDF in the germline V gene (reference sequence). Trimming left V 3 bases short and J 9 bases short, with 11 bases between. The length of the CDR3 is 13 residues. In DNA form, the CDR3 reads TGTGCCACCAGCAGGGTAGACAGCTGGGAGCTGTTTTTT. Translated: CATSRVDSWELFF.

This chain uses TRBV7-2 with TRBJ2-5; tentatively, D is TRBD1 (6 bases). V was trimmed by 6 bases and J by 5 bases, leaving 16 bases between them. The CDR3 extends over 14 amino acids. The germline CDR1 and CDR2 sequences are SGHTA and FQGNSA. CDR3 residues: CASSEVQGRETQYF. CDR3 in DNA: TGTGCCAGCAGTGAAGTACAGGGAAGGGAGACCCAGTACTTC.

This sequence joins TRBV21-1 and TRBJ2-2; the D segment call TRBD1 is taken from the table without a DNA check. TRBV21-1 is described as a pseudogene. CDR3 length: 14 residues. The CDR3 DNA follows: TGTGCCAGCAGCAAAGATGATAGGGGGGGGGAGCTGTTTTTT. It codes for CASSKDDRGGELFF.